The present TCR beta chain was sequenced within a study of cytomegalovirus exposure and HLA in healthy donors. Study-wide points: Sequencing depth roughly uniform across donors was assumed in presence/absence analyses. With later analysis, a missense DCLRE1C variant became linked to TCR beta V- and J-gene trimming. Highly shared sequence variants in one cluster were likely a sequencing artifact.

With respect to this clone: Its antigen is not known.

PCR involved 60 Vbeta and 13 Jbeta primers. The protocol was immunoSEQ multiplex PCR, while the TCRdb copy is restricted to in-frame clones and leaves out a portion. Among 100,000 to 150,000 clones listed, roughly 80% were seen once. The receptor was derived from a woman aged 40 to 49 in good health and CMV-seronegative. Specimen: PBMCs.

The chain's CDR3 is CASSLDPGKYGYTF. CDR3 nucleotides: TGTGCCAGCAGCTTAGATCCAGGGAAGTATGGCTACACCTTC. The chain links TRBV7-2 to TRBJ1-2, with D perhaps TRBD1 (5 bases). Germline-derived CDR1 and CDR2 are SGHTA and FQGNSA. The CDR3 has 14 residues. V lost 1 base and J 5 bases, leaving 11 bases between the germline ends.